One sample yielded the 4 T cell receptor beta chains listed below, sequenced in a study of blood T cell repertoires in COVID-19. Sequencing was performed with immunoSEQ multiplex PCR; in TCRdb, only in-frame clones are kept and a portion is missing. The sample carries about 250,000 clones, 89% recorded once. Source material: peripheral blood. The receptors were sampled from a woman aged 35 to 49 who had recovered from COVID-19.

The chain joins TRBV5-4 to TRBJ2-7, with 9 bases identical to TRBD2. The CDR3 totals 15 residues. V lost 1 base to trimming and J lost 4 bases; unmatched junction nucleotides: 6. In germline, CDR1 is SGHNT, CDR2 YYREEE (reference sequence). The CDR3 DNA follows: TGTGCCAGCAGCTTGACGCGGGGGGGCCGTTACGAGCAGTACTTC. Translating gives CASSLTRGGRYEQYF.

This chain links TRBV12-5 with TRBJ2-5; 9 positions agree with TRBD1. Germline lookup yields CDR1 LGHNT and CDR2 FRNRAP. Germline trimming cut 0 bases from V and 6 bases from J; bases unmatched to any gene: 17. The CDR3 is 19 residues long. CDR3 DNA sequence: TGTGCTAGTGGTTTGGTAAGGCCCGCCCCGACAGGGGGTGGAAAGACCCAGTACTTC. It yields the protein CASGLVRPAPTGGGKTQYF.

J is TRBJ2-2 and V is TRBV7-7; D may be TRBD2 (6 bases). Germline V gives CDR1 SSHAT, CDR2 FNYEAQ (reference sequence). Trimming left V 1 base short and J 6 bases short, with 12 bases between. This CDR3 is built from 15 residues. The CDR3 spells CASSLVSGVAGELFF. The DNA of the CDR3 is TGTGCCAGCAGCTTAGTCTCGGGGGTGGCCGGGGAGCTGTTTTTT.

The chain carries TRBV5-4 and TRBJ1-6; D possibly corresponds to TRBD1 (6 bases). Germline loops: CDR1 SGHNT, CDR2 YYREEE (reference sequence). The CDR3 is made up of 15 amino acids. V lost 4 bases to trimming and J lost 1 base, with 9 bases between them. DNA of the CDR3: TGTGCCAGCAGCCCTGGACAGTCCTATAATTCACCCCTCCACTTT. It translates to CASSPGQSYNSPLHF.